The entry that follows covers one TCR beta chain sequence. Its antigen remains undetermined. No clone much larger than this one lies a single base away; base qualities are absent. The source of the sample is a study of blood T cell repertoires in COVID-19 (dated by TCRdb to 2018 to 2020). For context, the study as a whole: Collaborator samples came from the United States, Italy and Spain and covered acute and convalescent phases of COVID-19. Sample metadata almost always included a de-identified subject ID, COVID-19 status, age in years and sex. The dataset comprised deeply sampled blood TCRbeta repertoires from subjects exposed to, actively infected with, or recovered from COVID-19. The material from the prospective study consisted of cDNA or gDNA derived from T cells, B-cell-depleted T cells, or PBMCs. The samples were drawn from two sources: the first 160 participants of the ongoing ImmuneRACE study, and fewer than 1,500 subjects contributed by 6 global collaborators. Where available, HLA class I and class II types were taken from metadata supplied by the sample provider and were not determined by assay-based typing. The repertoires were released in a freely available public database meant as a resource for research on the immune response to SARS-CoV-2. Overall study outcomes, separate from this receptor: Clinical and demographic metadata were provided uncurated, with the amount varying by source and participant.

Trimmed from V: 4 bases; trimmed from J: 8 bases; junction bases lacking a gene match: 14. The CDR3 measures 17 amino acids from cysteine to phenylalanine. Only the CDR3 part of the read is kept: 51 bases, read in frame from the first base. Per the germline V gene, SGHRS is the CDR1 and YFSETQ is the CDR2. One collaborating source in Seattle enrolled patients during active infection and followed them longitudinally through the course of disease. The collaborating institutions used their own protocols to collect whole blood in K2EDTA tubes. For TCRbeta analysis, collaborators shipped samples as frozen whole blood, isolated PBMCs, or DNA extracted from either of those sample types. The immunoSEQ Assay, a bias-controlled multiplex PCR, was used to amplify TCRbeta CDR3 regions from genomic DNA. The source study handled its data this way. The number of nucleated cells in each sample was estimated from the amplification of reference gene primers within the assay. To quantify the absolute abundance of each unique TCRbeta CDR3 rearrangement, sequence reads were collapsed and filtered. Productive Simpson clonality was computed per sample as the square root of Simpson's diversity index over productive rearrangements. The immuneACCESS repertoire file appears here via TCRdb, limited to in-frame rearrangements. These files lack a portion of the clones; in checked studies, under half of the deficit traces to unresolved V genes, and the cause of the others is not known. The V and J calls and clone size come from that table; D and trimming were worked out from the DNA. A total of roughly 54,000 clones appear in this sample, around nine tenths of them only once. Clones ranked in the top ten supply roughly 6.5% of the sample.

Sequencing input: peripheral blood. The rearrangement combines TRBV5-1 with TRBJ1-4; TRBD1 lines up with 10 middle nucleotides. The TCR was taken from a woman aged 55-70 years with COVID-19, enrolled during active disease. The DNA reads TGCGCCAGCAGCCGAATCGGACAGGGGGGCAGGAGGGAAAAACTGTTTTTT. This sequence encodes CASSRIGQGGRREKLFF.